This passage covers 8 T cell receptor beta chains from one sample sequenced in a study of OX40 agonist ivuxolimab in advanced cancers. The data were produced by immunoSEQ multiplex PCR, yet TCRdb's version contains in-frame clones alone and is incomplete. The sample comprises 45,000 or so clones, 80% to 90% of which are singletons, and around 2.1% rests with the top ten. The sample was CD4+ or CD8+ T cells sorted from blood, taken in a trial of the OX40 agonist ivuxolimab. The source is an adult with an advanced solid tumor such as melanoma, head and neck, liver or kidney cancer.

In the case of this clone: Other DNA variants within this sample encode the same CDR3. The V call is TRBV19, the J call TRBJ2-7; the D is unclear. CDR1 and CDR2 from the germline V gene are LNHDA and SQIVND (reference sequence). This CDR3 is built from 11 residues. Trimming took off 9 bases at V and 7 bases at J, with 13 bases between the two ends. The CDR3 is CASSPGYEQYF. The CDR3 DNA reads TGTGCCAGCAGTCCGGGCTATGAGCAGTACTTC.

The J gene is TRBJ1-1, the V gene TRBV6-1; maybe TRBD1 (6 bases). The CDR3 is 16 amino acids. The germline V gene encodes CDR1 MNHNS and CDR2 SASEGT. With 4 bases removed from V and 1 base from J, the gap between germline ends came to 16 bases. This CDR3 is CASSAGTLTENTEAFF. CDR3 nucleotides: TGTGCCAGCAGTGCCGGGACACTTACCGAGAACACTGAAGCTTTCTTT.

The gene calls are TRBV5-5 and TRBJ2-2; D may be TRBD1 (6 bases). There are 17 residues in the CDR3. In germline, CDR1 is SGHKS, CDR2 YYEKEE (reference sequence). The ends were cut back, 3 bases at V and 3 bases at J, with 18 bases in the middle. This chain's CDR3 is CASSWNAGTMDTGELFF. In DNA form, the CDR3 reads TGTGCCAGCAGCTGGAACGCCGGGACAATGGACACCGGGGAGCTGTTTTTT.

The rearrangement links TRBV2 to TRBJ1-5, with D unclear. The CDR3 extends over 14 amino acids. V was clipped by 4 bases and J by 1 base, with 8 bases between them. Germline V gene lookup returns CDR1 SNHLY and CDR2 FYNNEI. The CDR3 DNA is TGTGCCAGCAGTGTCATGACAAGCAATCAGCCCCAGCATTTT. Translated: CASSVMTSNQPQHF.

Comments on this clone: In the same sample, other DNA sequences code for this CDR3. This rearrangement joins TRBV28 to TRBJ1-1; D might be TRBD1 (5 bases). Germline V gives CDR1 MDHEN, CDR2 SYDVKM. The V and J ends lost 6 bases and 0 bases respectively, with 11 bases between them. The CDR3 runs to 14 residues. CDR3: CASSSGALNTEAFF. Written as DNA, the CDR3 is TGTGCCAGCAGCTCCGGGGCTTTGAACACTGAAGCTTTCTTT.

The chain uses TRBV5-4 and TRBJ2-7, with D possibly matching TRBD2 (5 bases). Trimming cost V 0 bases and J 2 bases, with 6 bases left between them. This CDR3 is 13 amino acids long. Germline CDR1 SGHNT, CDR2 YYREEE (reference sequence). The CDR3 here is CASSLEAAYEQYF. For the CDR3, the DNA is TGTGCCAGCAGCTTGGAAGCGGCCTACGAGCAGTACTTC.

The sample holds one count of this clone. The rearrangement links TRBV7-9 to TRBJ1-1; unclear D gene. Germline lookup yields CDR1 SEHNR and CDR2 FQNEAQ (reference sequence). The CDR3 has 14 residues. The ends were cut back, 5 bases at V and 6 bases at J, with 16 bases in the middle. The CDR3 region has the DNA TGTGCCAGCAGCCTGCCAATTGGGGAAGCTGAAGCTTTCTTT. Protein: CASSLPIGEAEAFF.

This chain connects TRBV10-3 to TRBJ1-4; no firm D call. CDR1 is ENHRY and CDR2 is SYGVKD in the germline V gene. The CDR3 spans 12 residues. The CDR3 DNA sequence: TGTGCTAACTCGGCGGCTAATGAAAAACTGTTTTTT. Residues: CANSAANEKLFF.